One and the same sample provided the 30 T cell receptor beta chains below, sequenced in a study of T cells in Graves' hyperthyroidism and ophthalmopathy. The source material, RNA transcripts, was used to amplify TCR beta CDR3 regions. HTBI primers were employed in a first-round RT-PCR of the TCR CDR3. MiXCR, applied by TCRdb to the multiplex PCR reads, yields one record per CDR3 protein. The sample carries 460,000 or so distinct CDR3 sequences, roughly an eighth recorded once. The sequenced material came from blood. These receptors all come from a woman between 18 and 29 years old with Graves' hyperthyroidism.

This clonotype has a count of ten or more. The rearrangement uses TRBV7-2 and TRBJ2-5, with 7 bases matching TRBD1. CDR1 SGHTA and CDR2 FQGNSA come from the germline V gene. V lost 5 bases, J lost 5 bases, and 11 bases stayed unmatched. CDR3 length equals 15 residues. CDR3 sequence reads: CASSPTGAPQETQYF. The CDR3 DNA follows: TGTGCCAGCAGCCCCACAGGGGCTCCCCAGGAGACCCAGTACTTC. Complete variable domain (other parts from reference TRBV7-2 and TRBJ2-5): GAGVSQSPSNKVTEKGKDVELRCDPISGHTALYWYRQSLGQGLEFLIYFQGNSAPDKSGLPSDRFSAERTGGSVSTLTIQRTQQEDSAVYLCASSPTGAPQETQYFGPGTRLLVL.

This clonotype was detected many times. The CDR3 DNA follows: TGTGCCAGCAGAATTACAGCCGAGGGTGTCCATGAGCAGTTCTTC. The encoded protein is CASRITAEGVHEQFF. This rearrangement joins TRBV2 to TRBJ2-1; D might be TRBD2 (5 bases). CDR1 SNHLY and CDR2 FYNNEI come from the germline V gene. V was shortened by 6 bases and J by 8 bases, with 20 bases between the two germline ends. The CDR3 is 15 residues long.

This sequence joins TRBV27 and TRBJ2-7; a possible D gene is TRBD2 (6 bases). The CDR3 has 15 amino acids. Germline lookup yields CDR1 MNHEY and CDR2 SMNVEV (reference sequence). Deletions cut 4 bases from V and 4 bases from J, with 17 bases between. This CDR3 is CASSSVIAEAYEQYF. The CDR3 coding sequence is TGTGCCAGCAGTTCAGTAATAGCGGAGGCTTACGAGCAGTACTTC.

This chain joins TRBV11-2 and TRBJ1-3; no clear D. The CDR3 has 15 residues. Germline V CDR1 and CDR2: SGHAT, FQNNGV. V was cut by 5 bases and J by 0 bases, with 11 bases left in between. The CDR3 loop reads CASSLHSVSGNTIYF. The CDR3 coding sequence is TGTGCCAGCAGCCTACACAGCGTCTCTGGAAACACCATATATTTT.

This clonotype was picked up many times. The chain is built from TRBV12-3 or TRBV12-4 and TRBJ2-7; a weak D match, TRBD1 (5 bases). Trimming left V 5 bases short and J 0 bases short, with 14 bases between. The CDR3 extends over 15 amino acids. CDR3 residues: CASSTQTGVSYEQYF. For the CDR3, the DNA is TGTGCCAGCAGTACCCAAACAGGCGTCTCCTACGAGCAGTACTTC.

This clonotype was counted only a few times. The junction departs from the called germline gene at one end, perhaps through a read error. V gene TRBV20-1 combines with J gene TRBJ2-6, with D hard to call. Per the germline V gene, CDR1 is DFQATT and CDR2 is SNEGSKA (reference sequence). The CDR3 is made up of 15 amino acids. CDR3 region: CSARVRGSEANVLTF. The CDR3, as DNA: TGCAGTGCTAGAGTCCGTGGCTCTGAGGCCAACGTCCTGACTTTC.

The chain recombines TRBV4-3 with TRBJ2-7, with 7 bases lining up with TRBD1. This CDR3 contains 14 residues. The V and J ends lost 4 bases and 6 bases, in that order; junction bases with no gene match: 9. Germline loops: CDR1 LGHNA, CDR2 YSLEER. The chain's CDR3 is CASSPGLRGTEQYV. DNA of the CDR3: TGCGCCAGCAGCCCTGGTCTCAGGGGGACCGAGCAGTACGTC.

This clonotype was found many times. This chain connects TRBV11-1 to TRBJ2-4; D not resolved. V was pared by 3 bases and J by 2 bases, with 11 bases between. The CDR3 contains 15 residues. Germline values: CDR1 SGHAT, CDR2 FQDESV (reference sequence). In DNA, the CDR3 is TGTGCCAGCAGCTTGGGGTTTGAGTCCAAAAACATTCAGTACTTC. Protein: CASSLGFESKNIQYF.

This clonotype was counted between two and nine times. This rearrangement joins TRBV14 to TRBJ2-5, with D tentatively TRBD1 or TRBD2 (6 bases each). Germline V gene data show CDR1 as SGHDN and CDR2 as FVKESK. Trimming took 4 bases from V and 5 from J, leaving 17 bases between them. The CDR3 covers 15 residues. This CDR3 reads CASSRLMGGRETQYF. The CDR3 coding sequence is TGTGCCAGCAGCCGACTCATGGGGGGCAGGGAGACCCAGTACTTC.

Turning to this clonotype: Relative to the germline gene, one junction end is altered; a read error may explain this. V usage is TRBV7-3 and J usage is TRBJ1-2, with D tentatively TRBD1 (6 bases). Germline assignment: CDR1 SGHTA and CDR2 FQGTGA. The CDR3 spans 14 residues. The CDR3 reads CASRATGTPIGYIF. The CDR3 DNA is TGTGCCAGCAGGGCTACCGGGACACCGATTGGCTACATCTTC.

The V and J genes are TRBV29-1 and TRBJ2-1; 12 nucleotides match TRBD2. Germline CDR1 is SQVTM and CDR2 is ANQGSEA. V trimming: 3 bases; J trimming: 3 bases; junction bases outside the gene matches: 12. The CDR3 has 18 amino acids. As DNA, the CDR3 is TGCAGCGTTGACGGACTAGCGGGGCAACAGACGGGCTACAATGAGCAGTTCTTC. Amino acids: CSVDGLAGQQTGYNEQFF.

This clonotype was detected many times. This sequence joins TRBV12-3 or TRBV12-4 and TRBJ1-6, with D maybe TRBD1 (5 bases). The CDR3 loop spans 14 amino acids. Trimming removed 4 bases at V and 7 bases at J, with 11 bases between. The CDR3 sequence is CASSWGGINSPLHF. CDR3 nucleotide sequence: TGTGCCAGCAGTTGGGGGGGGATAAATTCACCCCTCCACTTT.

The table lists this clonotype with many counts. The chain combines TRBV11-2 with TRBJ2-5; 10 nucleotides agree with TRBD1. The CDR3 runs 14 residues. V trimming: 4 bases; J trimming: 5 bases; junction bases outside the gene matches: 4. Germline V gene lookup returns CDR1 SGHAT and CDR2 FQNNGV. The CDR3 sequence: CASSWDRGGETQYF. The CDR3 bases are TGTGCCAGCAGCTGGGACAGGGGTGGGGAGACCCAGTACTTC.

V and J are TRBV5-5 and TRBJ2-1, with D possibly called TRBD1 or TRBD2 (5 bases each). CDR1 and CDR2 from the germline V gene are SGHKS and YYEKEE (reference sequence). Trimming shortened V by 5 bases and J by 8 bases, and 20 bases separated the two germline ends. This CDR3 contains 15 residues. The CDR3 coding sequence is TGTGCCAGCAGACCCCGGGACGGGACGGTGCATGAGCAGTTCTTC. This translates into CASRPRDGTVHEQFF.

This clonotype was seen many times. The chain couples TRBV7-3 to TRBJ2-1, with D perhaps given as TRBD1 or TRBD2 (5 bases each). CDR1 is SGHTA, CDR2 FQGTGA, per germline. Deletions cut 0 bases from V and 7 bases from J, with 16 bases between. CDR3 length: 16 residues. The CDR3 nucleotides read TGTGCCAGCAGCTTAACCAGGGCGGCTAGCTTGAATGAGCAGTTCTTC. Amino acids: CASSLTRAASLNEQFF.

The sample holds many counts of this clonotype. This rearrangement joins TRBV12-3 or TRBV12-4 to TRBJ1-1; D might be TRBD1 (6 bases). CDR3 length: 14 residues. The V gene lost 5 bases and the J gene lost 10 bases, with 20 bases spanning the gap. This chain's CDR3 is CASSIRDTLAVAFF. The DNA of the CDR3 is TGTGCCAGCAGTATCCGGGACACACTTGCAGTAGCTTTCTTT.

This rearrangement joins TRBV6-1 to TRBJ2-7; D is unclear. V was trimmed by 4 bases and J by 7 bases, leaving 14 bases between them. Germline V gives CDR1 MNHNS, CDR2 SASEGT. The CDR3 extends over 13 amino acids. The CDR3 DNA sequence: TGTGCCAGCAGTGTCTACCGCGGAGAAGAGCAGTACGTC. Amino acid sequence: CASSVYRGEEQYV.

Many counts were recorded for this clonotype. This chain joins TRBV7-9 and TRBJ2-4; D not resolved. The CDR3 runs to 13 residues. Trimming shortened V by 6 bases and J by 5 bases, and 11 bases separated the two germline ends. Germline V gives CDR1 SEHNR, CDR2 FQNEAQ (reference sequence). The CDR3 spells CASSLDSQNIQYF. CDR3 in DNA: TGTGCCAGCAGTCTTGACTCCCAAAACATTCAGTACTTC.

In regard to this clonotype: This may stem from a read error, because a much larger clone lies one nucleotide away. This chain joins TRBV27 and TRBJ2-3; unclear D gene. V was shortened by 2 bases and J by 7 bases, with 19 bases between the two germline ends. CDR1 is MNHEY, CDR2 SMNVEV, per germline (reference sequence). This CDR3 spans 16 amino acids. This CDR3 reads CASSLGAAPIPHTQYF. The CDR3 nucleotides read TGTGCCAGCAGTTTAGGAGCAGCCCCCATCCCTCATACGCAGTATTTT.

The V call is TRBV9, the J call TRBJ1-1; D not certain. Germline V CDR1 and CDR2: SGDLS, YYNGEE. V was pared by 0 bases and J by 6 bases, with 9 bases between. The CDR3 runs to 13 residues. The CDR3 DNA follows: TGTGCCAGCAGCGTAGGAGGAGAGGCTGAAGCTTTCTTT. As protein: CASSVGGEAEAFF.

This clonotype was observed at least ten times. The chain has TRBV6-1 and TRBJ1-1; 10 bases agree with TRBD1. This CDR3 is built from 15 residues. Germline loops: CDR1 MNHNS, CDR2 SASEGT. V gave up 2 bases and J gave up 6 bases; unmatched junction bases: 6. CDR3 DNA sequence: TGTGCCAGCAGTGAATGGGACAGGGGTGGGCCTGAAGCTTTCTTT. Translating gives CASSEWDRGGPEAFF.

This chain joins TRBV3-1 and TRBJ1-2; D is unresolved. V gave up 6 bases and J gave up 6 bases, with 8 bases separating them. Per germline, CDR1 LGHDT and CDR2 YNNKEL (reference sequence). The CDR3 consists of 11 residues. In nucleotides, the CDR3 is TGTGCCAGCAGGTCGAAGGATGGCTACACCTTC. It encodes CASRSKDGYTF.

The V call is TRBV12-3 or TRBV12-4, the J call TRBJ1-5; D is uncertain. This CDR3 is 15 amino acids long. Trimming cost V 0 bases and J 3 bases, with 9 bases left between them. CDR3 region: CASSLAGSYNQPQHF. DNA for the CDR3: TGTGCCAGCAGTTTAGCGGGCAGCTACAATCAGCCCCAGCATTTT.

This clonotype was seen at least ten times. The chain carries TRBV7-9 and TRBJ1-1, with D maybe TRBD1 (5 bases). CDR3 length equals 15 residues. V was shortened by 3 bases and J by 5 bases, with 16 bases between the two germline ends. CDR1 is SEHNR and CDR2 is FQNEAQ in the germline V gene (reference sequence). In DNA form, the CDR3 reads TGTGCCAGCAGCTTGGGACCCACGGCGGGGACTGAAGCTTTCTTT. It codes for CASSLGPTAGTEAFF.

Many counts were recorded for this clonotype. The CDR3 loop reads CASSRVGEKHGYTF. The CDR3, as DNA: TGTGCCAGCAGCCGGGTTGGGGAAAAGCATGGCTACACCTTC. V and J are TRBV3-1 and TRBJ1-2; D is unclear. Trimming removed 4 bases from V and 6 bases from J, with 15 bases in between. Germline CDR1 LGHDT, CDR2 YNNKEL (reference sequence). The CDR3 loop spans 14 amino acids.

This clonotype came up many times. This chain links TRBV30 with TRBJ2-7; 8 bases line up with TRBD1. V dropped 7 bases and J dropped 4; count of bases not matched to a gene: 9. The CDR3 is 13 residues long. Per the germline V gene, CDR1 is GTSNPN and CDR2 is SVGIG (reference sequence). CDR3 amino acids: CASSGTGGYEQYF. DNA of the CDR3: TGTGCCTCATCCGGGACAGGAGGGTACGAGCAGTACTTC.

This clonotype was seen repeatedly, ten times or more. The V and J genes are TRBV2 and TRBJ1-2; no definite D call. Trimming shortened V by 6 bases and J by 14 bases, and 19 bases separated the two germline ends. CDR1 and CDR2 from the germline V gene are SNHLY and FYNNEI. CDR3 length: 12 residues. The CDR3 region has the DNA TGTGCCAGCAGGAGGCCGGAAGGGCCTTCAACCTTC. Amino acid sequence: CASRRPEGPSTF.

This clonotype was detected many times. The rearrangement joins TRBV7-2 to TRBJ2-3; TRBD2 agrees at 9 bases. Germline V lookup: CDR1 SGHTA, CDR2 FQGNSA. This CDR3 is built from 17 residues. The junction had 7 bases not matched to a gene; V was cut back by 1 base and J by 2 bases. The CDR3 region is CASSLVGSSGTTDTQYF. Written as DNA, the CDR3 is TGTGCCAGCAGCTTAGTAGGGTCTAGCGGGACCACAGATACGCAGTATTTT.

This clonotype was recorded many times. V is TRBV29-1 and J is TRBJ2-2, with D perhaps matching TRBD1 (5 bases). CDR3 size: 15 residues. V was cut by 4 bases and J by 1 base, with 13 bases left in between. Germline CDR1 SQVTM, CDR2 ANQGSEA. Here the CDR3 reads CSVGSGTGNTGELFF. As DNA, the CDR3 is TGCAGCGTTGGGTCCGGCACAGGGAACACCGGGGAGCTGTTTTTT.

The sample holds a few counts of this clonotype. The chain carries TRBV24-1 and TRBJ2-7, with 7 positions matching TRBD2. With 1 base clipped from V and 4 bases from J, the junction kept 18 bases outside the gene matches. The CDR3 is 19 residues long. CDR1 is KGHDR, CDR2 SFDVKD, per germline. CDR3 sequence (DNA): TGTGCCACCAGTGATTTAGAGCCTAGCGGCCAGACCCCCGCTTACGAGCAGTACGTC. It yields the protein CATSDLEPSGQTPAYEQYV.